These 10 T cell receptor beta chains were sequenced from one sample in a study of T cells in localized non-small cell lung cancer. Repertoires were generated with immunoSEQ multiplex PCR, while TCRdb's copy carries only in-frame clones and drops some. The sample has 830 or so clones, about a fifth seen once; the top ten hold around 20%. Sequencing used normal lung tissue next to the tumor, obtained before any cancer treatment. The receptors originated from a man aged 40 to 75 with stage II lung adenocarcinoma.

A word on this clone: Relative to the germline gene, one junction end is altered; a read error may explain this. The chain joins TRBV25-1 to TRBJ1-5, with 9 positions matching TRBD1. Germline CDR1 reads MGHDK; CDR2 reads SYGVNS. The CDR3 sequence is 13 residues long. The CDR3, as DNA: TGTGCCAGCGGTGACAGGGGGAGTCAGCCCCAGCATTTT. This encodes CASGDRGSQPQHF.

Within the sample, this clone is large. The chain combines TRBV11-3 with TRBJ2-7; 9 nucleotides align to TRBD2. The CDR3 has 17 amino acids. V shed 1 base, J shed 0 bases, and the junction held 7 bases outside the gene matches. Looked up from germline, CDR1 is SGHNT and CDR2 is YENEEA. The CDR3 bases are TGTGCCAGCAGCTTAGGGCTAGCGGGGCAACCCTCCTACGAGCAGTACTTC. Translation gives CASSLGLAGQPSYEQYF. Combining the CDR3 with reference TRBV11-3 and TRBJ2-7 gives the whole variable domain EAGVVQSPRYKIIEKKQPVAFWCNPISGHNTLYWYLQNLGQGPELLIRYENEEAVDDSQLPKDRFSAERLKGVDSTLKIQPAELGDSAVYLCASSLGLAGQPSYEQYFGPGTRLTVT.

This chain links TRBV11-3 with TRBJ2-5, with 9 bases aligning to TRBD2. The germline V gene has CDR1 SGHNT and CDR2 YENEEA. This CDR3 is 16 amino acids long. Trimming cost V 1 base and J 4 bases; bases outside gene matches: 7. Here the CDR3 DNA reads TGTGCCAGCAGCTTAGGGGTAGCGGGGGTTCTAGAGACCCAGTACTTC. This translates into CASSLGVAGVLETQYF.

This clone was counted only a few times. The chain uses TRBV15 and TRBJ2-3; TRBD2 agrees at 9 bases. Germline V gene data show CDR1 as LNHNV and CDR2 as YYDKDF (reference sequence). CDR3 size: 17 residues. Germline trimming cut 4 bases from V and 2 bases from J; bases unmatched to any gene: 10. The CDR3 bases are TGTGCCACCAGCATCTCCGAGACTAGCGGAACCACAGATACGCAGTATTTT. Protein: CATSISETSGTTDTQYF.

This rearrangement joins TRBV28 to TRBJ1-1; no clear D. Trimming removed 6 bases at V and 1 base at J, with 12 bases between. CDR3 length equals 14 residues. Germline V gives CDR1 MDHEN, CDR2 SYDVKM. CDR3: CASSLITENTEAFF. The CDR3, as DNA: TGTGCCAGCAGCCTCATAACTGAGAACACTGAAGCTTTCTTT.

In its sample, this clone was seen once. The chain links TRBV15 to TRBJ2-2; D gene unclear. The germline V gene has CDR1 LNHNV and CDR2 YYDKDF (reference sequence). CDR3 length: 16 residues. The germline V and J ends were trimmed by 0 bases and 2 bases, with 10 bases remaining between them. The CDR3 loop is CATSRDRRSNTGELFF. In nucleotides, the CDR3 is TGTGCCACCAGCAGAGATCGTCGGAGTAACACCGGGGAGCTGTTTTTT.

Within the sample, this clone is medium-sized (0.01 to 0.1%). The genes are TRBV11-3 and TRBJ1-1; a weak D match, TRBD1 (6 bases). The V and J ends lost 3 bases and 1 base respectively, with 15 bases between them. CDR1 and CDR2 (germline): SGHNT, YENEEA. This CDR3 spans 16 amino acids. The CDR3 is CASSFIGTTQNTEAFF. The CDR3 DNA reads as TGTGCCAGCAGCTTTATTGGGACAACCCAGAACACTGAAGCTTTCTTT.

V gene TRBV5-1 combines with J gene TRBJ2-2; D not certain. The ends were cut back, 0 bases at V and 5 bases at J, with 11 bases in the middle. Germline assignment: CDR1 SGHRS and CDR2 YFSETQ. The CDR3 length is 15 residues. The CDR3 loop reads CASSLGPMGTGELFF. The CDR3 DNA sequence: TGCGCCAGCAGCTTGGGCCCTATGGGTACCGGGGAGCTGTTTTTT.

Sample share makes this clone medium-sized. The rearrangement links TRBV6-8 to TRBJ2-3; 11 positions agree with TRBD2. CDR3 length: 15 residues. From germline, CDR1 is MNHGY and CDR2 SAAAGT. The V and J ends lost 7 bases and 0 bases, in that order; junction bases with no gene match: 3. The CDR3 DNA reads TGTGCCAGCACCCGGACTAGCGGGAGCACAGATACGCAGTATTTT. As protein: CASTRTSGSTDTQYF.

The CDR3 bases are TGTGCCAGTAGCCACACTAGCGGGATGGGAGAGACCCAGTACTTC. This encodes CASSHTSGMGETQYF. The V and J genes are TRBV19 and TRBJ2-5; TRBD2 matches 10 bases. The CDR3 sequence is 15 residues long. Germline V CDR1 and CDR2: LNHDA, SQIVND (reference sequence). J gave up 4 bases and V 6 bases, and 8 bases lay outside the gene matches.